This T cell receptor beta chain is drawn from a study of shared T cell receptors in the human thymus. CDR3 length: 16 residues. Trimming took 5 bases from V and 7 from J; bases not matched to a gene: 16. Germline V gene lookup returns CDR1 SGHTA and CDR2 FQGNSA. The method was immunoSEQ multiplex PCR; TCRdb's version includes in-frame clones alone and lacks a portion of them. The sample has 700,000 to 750,000 clones; 80% to 90% are singletons. This clone was seen a handful of times. This sample also belongs to another study, concerning human thymus T cells. This second study notes: Donor material was obtained from healthy Finnish infants undergoing corrective surgery for congenital heart defects. The thymus tissue came from resections taken during corrective heart surgery. It looked as if thymic and blood repertoires used V and J genes in a biased way. As related research reported, thymic repertoires overlapped highly among unrelated individuals.

This clonotype originated in a girl in the first two years of life with a congenital heart defect. V and J are TRBV7-2 and TRBJ2-7; 8 bases align to TRBD2. Sequenced sample: thymocytes. The CDR3 region has the DNA TGTGCCAGCAGCCCCAACCTTGGTAGCGGGGACGGGGAGCAGTACTTC. This sequence encodes CASSPNLGSGDGEQYF. The whole variable domain, remainder taken from reference TRBV7-2 and TRBJ2-7, is GAGVSQSPSNKVTEKGKDVELRCDPISGHTALYWYRQSLGQGLEFLIYFQGNSAPDKSGLPSDRFSAERTGGSVSTLTIQRTQQEDSAVYLCASSPNLGSGDGEQYFGPGTRLTVT.